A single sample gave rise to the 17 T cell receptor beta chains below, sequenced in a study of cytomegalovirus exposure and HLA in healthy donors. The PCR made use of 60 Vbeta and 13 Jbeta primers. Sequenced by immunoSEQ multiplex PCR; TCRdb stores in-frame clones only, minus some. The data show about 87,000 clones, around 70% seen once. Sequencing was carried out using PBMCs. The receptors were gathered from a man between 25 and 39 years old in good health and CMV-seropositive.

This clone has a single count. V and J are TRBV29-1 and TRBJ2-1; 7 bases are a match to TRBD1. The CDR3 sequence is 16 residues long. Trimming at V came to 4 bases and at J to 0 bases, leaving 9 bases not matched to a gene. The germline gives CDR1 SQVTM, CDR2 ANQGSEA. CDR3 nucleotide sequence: TGCAGCGTTGTACACCGACAGGGCCTCTCCTACAATGAGCAGTTCTTC. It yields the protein CSVVHRQGLSYNEQFF.

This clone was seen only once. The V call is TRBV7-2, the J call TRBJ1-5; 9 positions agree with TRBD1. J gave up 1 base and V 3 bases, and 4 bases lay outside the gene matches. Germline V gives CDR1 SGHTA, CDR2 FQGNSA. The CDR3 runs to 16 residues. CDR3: CASSFPTGGSNQPQHF. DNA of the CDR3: TGTGCCAGCAGCTTCCCGACAGGGGGAAGCAATCAGCCCCAGCATTTT.

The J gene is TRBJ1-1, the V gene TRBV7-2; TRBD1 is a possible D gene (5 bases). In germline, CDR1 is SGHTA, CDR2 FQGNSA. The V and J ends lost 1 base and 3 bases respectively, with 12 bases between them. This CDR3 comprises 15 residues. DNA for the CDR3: TGTGCCAGCAGCTTAGAAACCGGGGGTTACACTGAAGCTTTCTTT. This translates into CASSLETGGYTEAFF.

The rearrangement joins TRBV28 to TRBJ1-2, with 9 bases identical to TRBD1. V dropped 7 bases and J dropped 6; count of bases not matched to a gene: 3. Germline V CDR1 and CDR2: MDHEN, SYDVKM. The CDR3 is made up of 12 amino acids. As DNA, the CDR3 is TGTGCCAGCATCCACAGGGGGCATGGCTACACCTTC. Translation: CASIHRGHGYTF.

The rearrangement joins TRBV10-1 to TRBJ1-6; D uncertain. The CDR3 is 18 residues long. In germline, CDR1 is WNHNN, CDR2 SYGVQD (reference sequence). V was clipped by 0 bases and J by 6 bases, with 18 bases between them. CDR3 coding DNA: TGCGCCAGCAGTGAGTCGAGATCGCCGGGAGTAACTAATTCACCCCTCCACTTT. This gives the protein CASSESRSPGVTNSPLHF.

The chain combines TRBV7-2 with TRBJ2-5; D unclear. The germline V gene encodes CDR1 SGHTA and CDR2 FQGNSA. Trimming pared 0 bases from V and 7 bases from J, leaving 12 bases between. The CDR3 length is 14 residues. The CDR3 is CASSLARDYRTQYF. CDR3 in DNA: TGTGCCAGCAGCTTAGCGCGAGATTATAGGACCCAGTACTTC.

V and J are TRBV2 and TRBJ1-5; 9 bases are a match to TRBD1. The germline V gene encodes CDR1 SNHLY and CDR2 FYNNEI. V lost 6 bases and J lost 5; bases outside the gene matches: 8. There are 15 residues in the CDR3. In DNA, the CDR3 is TGTGCCAGCAGGGCAAGACAGGGGGGGGATCAGCCCCAGCATTTT. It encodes CASRARQGGDQPQHF. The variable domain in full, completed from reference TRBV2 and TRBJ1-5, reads EPEVTQTPSHQVTQMGQEVILRCVPISNHLYFYWYRQILGQKVEFLVSFYNNEISEKSEIFDDQFSVERPDGSNFTLKIRSTKLEDSAMYFCASRARQGGDQPQHFGDGTRLSIL.

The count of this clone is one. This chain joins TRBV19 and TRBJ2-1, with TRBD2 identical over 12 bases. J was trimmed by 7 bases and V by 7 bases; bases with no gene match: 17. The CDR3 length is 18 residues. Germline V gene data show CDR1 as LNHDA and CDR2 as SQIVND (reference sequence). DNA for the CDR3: TGTGCCAGTACCCCGACCCGCAGGACTAGCGGGGTACCTAATGAGCAGTTCTTC. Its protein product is CASTPTRRTSGVPNEQFF.

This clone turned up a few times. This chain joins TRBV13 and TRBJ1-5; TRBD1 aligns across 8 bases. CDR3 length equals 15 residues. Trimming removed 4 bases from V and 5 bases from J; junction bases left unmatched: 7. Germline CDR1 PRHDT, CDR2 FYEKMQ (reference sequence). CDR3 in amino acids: CASSSQGARDQPQHF. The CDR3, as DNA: TGTGCCAGCAGCTCCCAGGGGGCTAGGGATCAGCCCCAGCATTTT. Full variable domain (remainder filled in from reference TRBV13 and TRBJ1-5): AAGVIQSPRHLIKEKRETATLKCYPIPRHDTVYWYQQGPGQDPQFLISFYEKMQSDKGSIPDRFSAQQFSDYHSELNMSSLELGDSALYFCASSSQGARDQPQHFGDGTRLSIL.

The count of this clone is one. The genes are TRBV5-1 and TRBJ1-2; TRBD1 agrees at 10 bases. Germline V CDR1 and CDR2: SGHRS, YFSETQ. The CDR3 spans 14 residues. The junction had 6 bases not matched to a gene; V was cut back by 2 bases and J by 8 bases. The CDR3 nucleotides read TGCGCCAGCAGCTTCCGACAGGGGGCGGAAGGCTACACCTTC. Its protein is CASSFRQGAEGYTF.

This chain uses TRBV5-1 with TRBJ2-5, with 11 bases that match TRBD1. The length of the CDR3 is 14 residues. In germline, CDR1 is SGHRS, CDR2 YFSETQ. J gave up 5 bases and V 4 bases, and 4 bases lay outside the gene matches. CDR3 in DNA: TGCGCCAGCAGCGGGGACAGGGGGGAGGAGACCCAGTACTTC. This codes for CASSGDRGEETQYF.

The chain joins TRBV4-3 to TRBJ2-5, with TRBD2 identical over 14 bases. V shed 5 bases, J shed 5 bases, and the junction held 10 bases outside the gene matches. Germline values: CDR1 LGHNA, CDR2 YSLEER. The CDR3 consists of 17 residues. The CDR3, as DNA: TGCGCCAGCAGCACCCGGACTAGCGGGAGGAGAGAGGAGACCCAGTACTTC. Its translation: CASSTRTSGRREETQYF.

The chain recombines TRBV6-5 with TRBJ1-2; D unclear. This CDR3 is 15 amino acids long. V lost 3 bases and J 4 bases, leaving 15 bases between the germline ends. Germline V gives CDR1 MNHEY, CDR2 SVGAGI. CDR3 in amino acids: CASSYIGGSGYGYTF. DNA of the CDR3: TGTGCCAGCAGTTATATCGGAGGATCGGGCTATGGCTACACCTTC.

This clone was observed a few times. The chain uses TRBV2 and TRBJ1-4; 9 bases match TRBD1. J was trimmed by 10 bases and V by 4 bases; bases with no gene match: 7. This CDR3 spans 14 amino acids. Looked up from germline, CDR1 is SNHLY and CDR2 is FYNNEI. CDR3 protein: CASSVAGQGRKLFF. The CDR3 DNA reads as TGTGCCAGCAGTGTAGCGGGACAGGGAAGAAAACTGTTTTTT.

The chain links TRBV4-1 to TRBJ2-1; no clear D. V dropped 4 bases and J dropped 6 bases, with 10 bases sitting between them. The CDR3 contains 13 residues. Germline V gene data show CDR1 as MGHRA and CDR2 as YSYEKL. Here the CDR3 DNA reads TGCGCCAGCAGCCTCGGTCTCCGCAATGAGCAGTTCTTC. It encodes CASSLGLRNEQFF.

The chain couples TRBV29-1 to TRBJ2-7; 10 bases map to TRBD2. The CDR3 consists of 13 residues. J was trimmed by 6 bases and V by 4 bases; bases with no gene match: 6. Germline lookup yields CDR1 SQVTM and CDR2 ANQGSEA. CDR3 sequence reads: CSVVSGRASEQYF. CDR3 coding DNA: TGCAGCGTTGTAAGCGGGAGGGCCTCCGAGCAGTACTTC.

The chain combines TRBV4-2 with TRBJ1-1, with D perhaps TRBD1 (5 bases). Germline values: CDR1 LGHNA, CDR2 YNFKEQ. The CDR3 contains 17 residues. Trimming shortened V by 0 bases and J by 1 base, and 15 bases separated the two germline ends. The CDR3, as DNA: TGTGCCAGCAGCCAAGATCCGCGTCTGGGGCAGAACACTGAAGCTTTCTTT. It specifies CASSQDPRLGQNTEAFF.